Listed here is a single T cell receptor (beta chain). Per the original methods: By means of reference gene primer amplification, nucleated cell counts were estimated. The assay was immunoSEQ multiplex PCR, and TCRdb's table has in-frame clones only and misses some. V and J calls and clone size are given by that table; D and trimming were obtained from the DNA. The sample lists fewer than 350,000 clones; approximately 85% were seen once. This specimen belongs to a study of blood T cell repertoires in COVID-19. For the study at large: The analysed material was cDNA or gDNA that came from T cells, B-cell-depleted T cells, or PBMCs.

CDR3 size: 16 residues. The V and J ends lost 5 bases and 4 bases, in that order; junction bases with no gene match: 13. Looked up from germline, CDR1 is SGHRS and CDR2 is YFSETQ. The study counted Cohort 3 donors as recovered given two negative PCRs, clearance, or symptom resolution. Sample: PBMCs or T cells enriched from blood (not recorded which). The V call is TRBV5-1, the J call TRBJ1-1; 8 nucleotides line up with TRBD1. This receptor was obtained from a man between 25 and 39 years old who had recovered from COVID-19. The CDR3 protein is CASRPGQGPRGTEAFF. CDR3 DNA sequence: TGCGCCAGCAGACCTGGACAGGGCCCTCGCGGCACTGAAGCTTTCTTT.